Detailed here is one T cell receptor (beta chain). Antigen: not known. Template material for amplifying TCR beta CDR3 regions consisted of RNA transcripts. In the first-round RT-PCR of the TCR CDR3, the HTBI primer set was used. TCRdb used MiXCR to reprocess the multiplex PCR reads, holding one entry per CDR3 protein. Among 500,000 to 650,000 distinct CDR3 sequences listed, approximately 49% were seen once. The sample comes from a study of T cells in Graves' hyperthyroidism and ophthalmopathy. Any patient presenting with uncontrolled infection, other autoimmune disease, pregnancy or lactation was left out. Thyroid ultrasound, orbital computed tomography, clinical symptoms, and serum thyroxine and TRAb underpinned diagnoses. V dropped 5 bases and J dropped 4 bases, with 14 bases sitting between them. The CDR3 totals 14 residues. CDR1 is SGHTA and CDR2 is FQGTGA in the germline V gene. Study-wide results and limits: Ophthalmopathy got predicted by the model a median approximately 6.3 months before its onset. Also found in blood were most expanded thyroid clonotypes above 0.001.

Sequenced: peripheral blood or thyroid tissue (not recorded which). This chain connects TRBV7-3 to TRBJ1-1; D possibly corresponds to TRBD1 (5 bases). The clonotype was recovered from an adult woman with Graves' disease, either hyperthyroidism or ophthalmopathy (not recorded which). CDR3 protein: CASSPGGGRTEAFF. DNA for the CDR3: TGTGCCAGCAGCCCTGGGGGGGGTCGCACTGAAGCTTTCTTT.